This section outlines one TCR beta chain sequence together with its context. These data come from a study of response to subunit inactivated influenza vaccine. MiXCR was run by TCRdb on the RT-PCR reads, yielding one entry per CDR3 protein. This table holds about 240,000 distinct CDR3 sequences, 10% to 15% found once. Trimming took 1 base from V and 0 from J; bases not matched to a gene: 6. The CDR3 totals 16 residues. Germline CDR1 and CDR2: GTSNPN and SVGIG (reference sequence). This sequence joins TRBV30 and TRBJ1-3, with 7 bases aligning to TRBD1. This clonotype was obtained from a man over 45 who received an inactivated influenza vaccine. Sequencing was performed on non-naive T cells sorted from PBMCs, taken around 15 days before vaccination. The CDR3 coding sequence is TGTGCCTGGAGTGCCTCAGGGGGTGGCTCTGGAAACACCATATATTTT. Translation gives CAWSASGGGSGNTIYF.